The 18 T cell receptor beta chains in this list originate from one sample, sequenced in a study of control samples from healthy donors and cancer patients. Clones were sequenced by immunoSEQ multiplex PCR, and TCRdb holds only the in-frame ones, with some missing. The table shows 100,000 to 110,000 clones, with more than 75% occurring only once. What was sequenced was blood. The receptor source for this set is a woman between 45 and 65 years old in good health.

The chain has TRBV6-1 and TRBJ2-2; perhaps TRBD2 as D (6 bases). The germline V gene encodes CDR1 MNHNS and CDR2 SASEGT. Trimming shortened V by 3 bases and J by 4 bases, and 18 bases separated the two germline ends. The CDR3 loop spans 17 amino acids. The CDR3 DNA is TGTGCCAGCAGTGAGCCCCGACTAGTACGTGGCACCGGGGAGCTGTTTTTT. Its protein product is CASSEPRLVRGTGELFF.

The rearrangement uses TRBV6-5 and TRBJ2-3; D ambiguous. The CDR3 contains 15 residues. Looked up from germline, CDR1 is MNHEY and CDR2 is SVGAGI. V was cut by 6 bases and J by 2 bases, with 15 bases left in between. CDR3 nucleotides: TGTGCCAGCAGGGGATTTGGATTCAACACAGATACGCAGTATTTT. It encodes CASRGFGFNTDTQYF.

This chain links TRBV12-5 with TRBJ2-5; D is unresolved. The CDR3 has 14 amino acids. CDR1 and CDR2 from the germline V gene are LGHNT and FRNRAP. V was shortened by 1 base and J by 5 bases, with 11 bases between the two germline ends. CDR3 sequence reads: CASGLEARRETQYF. As DNA, the CDR3 is TGTGCTAGTGGTTTGGAAGCCCGACGGGAGACCCAGTACTTC.

The chain joins TRBV5-4 to TRBJ1-1; no definite D call. CDR3 length: 16 residues. Trimming removed 3 bases from V and 0 bases from J, with 15 bases in between. Germline CDR1 is SGHNT and CDR2 is YYREEE (reference sequence). In nucleotides, the CDR3 is TGTGCCAGCAGCTCTACTCGACGGACGGTGAACACTGAAGCTTTCTTT. Translated, it gives CASSSTRRTVNTEAFF.

V and J are TRBV27 and TRBJ1-6; D possibly corresponds to TRBD1 (6 bases). Trimming shortened V by 5 bases and J by 5 bases, and 13 bases separated the two germline ends. Germline CDR1 MNHEY, CDR2 SMNVEV (reference sequence). The CDR3 covers 15 residues. CDR3 loop: CASSPGTSDNSPLHF. CDR3 nucleotides: TGTGCCAGCAGTCCAGGGACATCGGATAATTCACCCCTCCACTTT.

The genes are TRBV6-5 and TRBJ1-6, with D possibly being TRBD1 (6 bases). CDR3 size: 16 residues. With 3 bases removed from V and 7 bases from J, the gap between germline ends came to 16 bases. Germline V gene data show CDR1 as MNHEY and CDR2 as SVGAGI. The CDR3 bases are TGTGCCAGCAGTTATCGACCTACAGGGATAAATTCACCCCTCCACTTT. Residues: CASSYRPTGINSPLHF.

The chain links TRBV3-1 (or the pseudogene TRBV3-2) to TRBJ1-2; the match to TRBD1 covers 7 bases. The CDR3 has 13 residues. Germline CDR1 reads LGHDT; CDR2 reads YNNKEL (reference sequence). With 6 bases clipped from V and 2 bases from J, the junction kept 3 bases outside the gene matches. The CDR3 sequence is CASSLDRNYGYTF. In DNA form, the CDR3 reads TGTGCCAGCAGTCTGGACAGGAACTATGGCTACACCTTC.

This clone was counted a few times. The rearrangement joins TRBV25-1 to TRBJ2-2; the D is unclear. V was cut by 10 bases and J by 2 bases, with 11 bases left in between. Germline assignment: CDR1 MGHDK and CDR2 SYGVNS. This CDR3 has 13 amino acids. CDR3 sequence (DNA): TGTGCCACACGGACGCTTAACACCGGGGAGCTGTTTTTT. Protein product: CATRTLNTGELFF.

The rearrangement joins TRBV12-3 or TRBV12-4 to TRBJ1-1, with D hard to call. The V end lost 6 bases, the J end lost 1 base, and 6 bases lay between the germline ends. The length of the CDR3 is 12 residues. CDR3 amino acids: CASRVQNTEAFF. The CDR3 nucleotides read TGTGCCAGCAGGGTACAGAACACTGAAGCTTTCTTT.

This rearrangement joins TRBV7-7 to TRBJ2-3, with D tentatively TRBD2 (6 bases). With 5 bases removed from V and 1 base from J, the gap between germline ends came to 13 bases. Germline V gives CDR1 SSHAT, CDR2 FNYEAQ (reference sequence). The CDR3 loop spans 15 amino acids. The CDR3 loop reads CASSRDFGGTDTQYF. The CDR3 nucleotides read TGTGCCAGCAGCCGGGACTTTGGGGGCACAGATACGCAGTATTTT.

This chain connects TRBV19 to TRBJ1-6; 9 nucleotides match TRBD1. Germline trimming cut 6 bases from V and 10 bases from J; bases unmatched to any gene: 10. The CDR3 totals 15 residues. Germline loops: CDR1 LNHDA, CDR2 SQIVND (reference sequence). This CDR3 is CASRGDREVLSPLHF. Here the CDR3 DNA reads TGTGCCAGTAGGGGGGACAGGGAGGTTCTATCACCCCTCCACTTT. The full variable domain, with the rest looked up from reference TRBV19 and TRBJ1-6, is DGGITQSPKYLFRKEGQNVTLSCEQNLNHDAMYWYRQDPGQGLRLIYYSQIVNDFQKGDIAEGYSVSREKKESFPLTVTSAQKNPTAFYLCASRGDREVLSPLHFGNGTRLTVT.

The rearrangement joins TRBV3-1 (or the pseudogene TRBV3-2) to TRBJ1-2; the D gene is possibly TRBD1 (6 bases). The CDR3 covers 13 residues. V was trimmed by 1 base and J by 4 bases, leaving 7 bases between them. CDR1 and CDR2 from the germline V gene are LGHDT and YNNKEL (reference sequence). This CDR3 reads CASSQVRGYGYTF. The CDR3 DNA reads TGTGCCAGCAGCCAAGTCAGGGGCTATGGCTACACCTTC.

This clone was observed a few times. This chain links TRBV7-9 with TRBJ1-1; TRBD1 matches at 8 bases. The V gene end was trimmed by 5 bases and the J gene end by 6 bases; junction bases not matched to a gene: 14. The CDR3 spans 16 residues. Germline V CDR1 and CDR2: SEHNR, FQNEAQ (reference sequence). This chain's CDR3 is CASSPSIGQGAAEAFF. As DNA, the CDR3 is TGTGCCAGCAGCCCCTCAATAGGCCAGGGGGCGGCTGAAGCTTTCTTT.

The CDR3 DNA follows: TGTGCCAGCAGCTTAAGCGTTGCGGGAGGCCCATGGGATACGCAGTATTTT. This codes for CASSLSVAGGPWDTQYF. The chain uses TRBV7-2 and TRBJ2-3, with 8 bases matching TRBD2. J lost 6 bases, V lost 2 bases, and 13 bases had no gene match. CDR3 length: 17 amino acids. The germline gives CDR1 SGHTA, CDR2 FQGNSA.

The CDR3 DNA reads as TGTGCCAGTAGTATGGGAGGCGGAACCTACGAGCAGTACTTC. Translating it yields CASSMGGGTYEQYF. The rearrangement links TRBV19 to TRBJ2-7; possible D gene TRBD2, 6 bases. Deletions cut 3 bases from V and 2 bases from J, with 11 bases between. Germline CDR1 and CDR2: LNHDA and SQIVND (reference sequence). The CDR3 loop spans 14 amino acids. The full variable domain, its missing parts supplied by reference TRBV19 and TRBJ2-7, is DGGITQSPKYLFRKEGQNVTLSCEQNLNHDAMYWYRQDPGQGLRLIYYSQIVNDFQKGDIAEGYSVSREKKESFPLTVTSAQKNPTAFYLCASSMGGGTYEQYFGPGTRLTVT.

The rearrangement joins TRBV27 to TRBJ1-1; TRBD1 is a possible D gene (6 bases). Deletions cut 7 bases from V and 6 bases from J, with 15 bases between. The CDR3 is 13 amino acids. The germline V gene has CDR1 MNHEY and CDR2 SMNVEV (reference sequence). This CDR3 reads CASNGGGPAEAFF. The CDR3 coding sequence is TGTGCCAGCAATGGCGGGGGGCCCGCTGAAGCTTTCTTT.

The CDR3 reads CATSVSGVSTDTQYF. The CDR3 bases are TGTGCCACCAGTGTCTCGGGGGTTTCTACAGATACGCAGTATTTT. V gene TRBV24-1 combines with J gene TRBJ2-3; TRBD2 is a possible D gene (6 bases). This CDR3 region has 15 residues. Deletions cut 5 bases from V and 3 bases from J, with 14 bases between. Per the germline V gene, CDR1 is KGHDR and CDR2 is SFDVKD.

The gene calls are TRBV18 and TRBJ1-1; the D gene is possibly TRBD1 (5 bases). Per germline, CDR1 KGHSH and CDR2 LQKENI. There are 14 residues in the CDR3. V lost 5 bases, J lost 1 base, and 11 bases lay in between. The CDR3 region is CASSAQVGNTEAFF. DNA of the CDR3: TGTGCCAGCTCAGCACAGGTGGGGAACACTGAAGCTTTCTTT.